These T cell receptor beta chains were read from a single sample in a study of T cell clonotyping in hematopoietic cell transplantation. Assay: immunoSEQ multiplex PCR; the TCRdb copy retains only in-frame clones and omits some. The data show roughly 30,000 clones, 82% seen once. The material sequenced was peripheral blood mononuclear cells, taken before stem cell transplant. These receptors were obtained from a middle-aged man with acute myeloid leukemia. Some clones in this sample may be carry-over from other donors' samples. Both conserved end residues are part of each CDR3. Each record gives: D gene, J gene, CDR3 length, clone size, V gene, CDR3 DNA, CDR3 protein. The D gene is left open where the match is weak. A row's size may be missing; if present it is once, few, many or a size class.

D gene: TRBD2; J gene: TRBJ2-5; CDR3 length: 19; clone size: .; V gene: TRBV13; CDR3 DNA: TGTGCCAGCAGCTTAGGTTATTCGGCGGGGGGCCTGGTCAGGGAGACCCAGTACTTC; CDR3 protein: CASSLGYSAGGLVRETQYF
D gene: .; J gene: TRBJ2-5; CDR3 length: 12; clone size: .; V gene: TRBV6-1; CDR3 DNA: TGTGCCACCCAGGGAACCTGGGAGACCCAGTACTTC; CDR3 protein: CATQGTWETQYF
D gene: .; J gene: TRBJ2-5; CDR3 length: 15; clone size: .; V gene: TRBV4-1; CDR3 DNA: TGCGCCAGCAGCCAAGGGGGGCAGGCACCAGAGACCCAGTACTTC; CDR3 protein: CASSQGGQAPETQYF
D gene: .; J gene: TRBJ1-2; CDR3 length: 15; clone size: .; V gene: TRBV6-5; CDR3 DNA: TGTGCCAGCAGTTACTCGTTCAGGGGCCCCTATGGCTACACCTTC; CDR3 protein: CASSYSFRGPYGYTF
D gene: TRBD2; J gene: TRBJ2-3; CDR3 length: 16; clone size: .; V gene: TRBV27; CDR3 DNA: TGTGCCAGCAGAGTTGCTAGCGGGGCCTCCACAGATACGCAGTATTTT; CDR3 protein: CASRVASGASTDTQYF
D gene: TRBD1; J gene: TRBJ1-2; CDR3 length: 16; clone size: .; V gene: TRBV11-2; CDR3 DNA: TGTGCCAGCAGCTCCCCTAGGGGACAGCAGATCTATGGCTACACCTTC; CDR3 protein: CASSSPRGQQIYGYTF
D gene: TRBD2; J gene: TRBJ2-1; CDR3 length: 17; clone size: .; V gene: TRBV9; CDR3 DNA: TGTGCCAGCAGCGTAGGGGGACTAGCGGGAGGGTTGAATGAGCAGTTCTTC; CDR3 protein: CASSVGGLAGGLNEQFF
D gene: TRBD1; J gene: TRBJ2-1; CDR3 length: 15; clone size: .; V gene: TRBV6-5; CDR3 DNA: TGTGCCAGCAGCCCGGACAGGTCATCCTACAATGAGCAGTTCTTC; CDR3 protein: CASSPDRSSYNEQFF
D gene: TRBD2; J gene: TRBJ2-1; CDR3 length: 15; clone size: once; V gene: TRBV2; CDR3 DNA: TGTGCCGGGTCTTGGCGGGGGTTGGGAAGGGATGAGCAGTTCTTC; CDR3 protein: CAGSWRGLGRDEQFF
D gene: TRBD1; J gene: TRBJ2-1; CDR3 length: 13; clone size: .; V gene: TRBV29-1; CDR3 DNA: TGCAGCGTTCGACCATACCGGGACAGAGAACAGTTCTTC; CDR3 protein: CSVRPYRDREQFF
D gene: .; J gene: TRBJ2-7; CDR3 length: 13; clone size: few; V gene: TRBV19; CDR3 DNA: TGTGCCAGTAGTATAGTCCAGGGGTACGAGCAGTACTTC; CDR3 protein: CASSIVQGYEQYF
D gene: .; J gene: TRBJ2-7; CDR3 length: 15; clone size: .; V gene: TRBV19; CDR3 DNA: TGTGCCAGTAGTATAGGAGTTGGAGACCTCTACGAGCAGTACTTC; CDR3 protein: CASSIGVGDLYEQYF
D gene: TRBD1; J gene: TRBJ2-7; CDR3 length: 15; clone size: .; V gene: TRBV4-1; CDR3 DNA: TGCGCCAGCAGCCGGGGACAGGGCGGACCGACTGAGCAGTACTTC; CDR3 protein: CASSRGQGGPTEQYF
D gene: TRBD2; J gene: TRBJ2-1; CDR3 length: 16; clone size: .; V gene: TRBV5-6; CDR3 DNA: TGTGCCAGCAGCCTAATTAGCGGGAGCTCCTACAATGAGCAGTTCTTC; CDR3 protein: CASSLISGSSYNEQFF
D gene: TRBD2; J gene: TRBJ2-2; CDR3 length: 14; clone size: once; V gene: TRBV6-5; CDR3 DNA: TGTGCCAGCAGTTGGGGGAGGGACACCGGGGAGCTGTTTTTT; CDR3 protein: CASSWGRDTGELFF
D gene: .; J gene: TRBJ2-1; CDR3 length: 15; clone size: .; V gene: TRBV7-2; CDR3 DNA: TGTGCCAGCAGCTCCGCTGCGGCCGCCTACAATGAGCAGTTCTTC; CDR3 protein: CASSSAAAAYNEQFF
D gene: TRBD2; J gene: TRBJ2-1; CDR3 length: 13; clone size: .; V gene: TRBV5-4; CDR3 DNA: TGTGCCAGCAGCTCCGGGGGGAGGCTAGCAGCGTTCTTC; CDR3 protein: CASSSGGRLAAFF
D gene: .; J gene: TRBJ1-2; CDR3 length: 12; clone size: once; V gene: TRBV7-2; CDR3 DNA: TGTGCCAGCAGCTTAATAGGCTATGGCTACACCTTC; CDR3 protein: CASSLIGYGYTF
D gene: TRBD1; J gene: TRBJ1-2; CDR3 length: 13; clone size: .; V gene: TRBV7-2; CDR3 DNA: TGTGCCAGCAGCAGGGACAGGGCTTATGGCTACACCTTC; CDR3 protein: CASSRDRAYGYTF
D gene: .; J gene: TRBJ1-2; CDR3 length: 16; clone size: .; V gene: TRBV4-3; CDR3 DNA: TGCGCCAGCAGCCAAGTTTGGCCAGTGGCCCCCCATGGCTACACCTTC; CDR3 protein: CASSQVWPVAPHGYTF
D gene: .; J gene: TRBJ1-1; CDR3 length: 14; clone size: .; V gene: TRBV11-2; CDR3 DNA: TGTGCCAGCAGGCCTAACAGGCCGAACACTGAAGCTTTCTTT; CDR3 protein: CASRPNRPNTEAFF
D gene: .; J gene: TRBJ1-1; CDR3 length: 14; clone size: .; V gene: TRBV11-3; CDR3 DNA: TGTGCCAGCAGGCCCGGGGCCTCTGGGACTGAAGCTTTCTTT; CDR3 protein: CASRPGASGTEAFF
D gene: TRBD1; J gene: TRBJ2-5; CDR3 length: 13; clone size: .; V gene: TRBV6-5; CDR3 DNA: TGTGCCAGCGGAGTTGACAGGGTCAGGGCCCAGTACTTC; CDR3 protein: CASGVDRVRAQYF
D gene: .; J gene: TRBJ2-7; CDR3 length: 11; clone size: .; V gene: TRBV19; CDR3 DNA: TGTGCCAGTAGTAATATCTACGAGCAGTACTTC; CDR3 protein: CASSNIYEQYF
D gene: .; J gene: TRBJ2-7; CDR3 length: 11; clone size: .; V gene: TRBV2; CDR3 DNA: TGTGCCAGCCGAAAGGGGTACGAGCAGTACTTC; CDR3 protein: CASRKGYEQYF
D gene: .; J gene: TRBJ2-7; CDR3 length: 14; clone size: once; V gene: TRBV19; CDR3 DNA: TGTGCCAGTAGTTGGACACTCCGGGAAAACGAGCAGTACTTC; CDR3 protein: CASSWTLRENEQYF
D gene: .; J gene: TRBJ1-1; CDR3 length: 13; clone size: .; V gene: TRBV7-3; CDR3 DNA: TGTGCCAGCAGATTTACAGGGAAGACTGAAGCTTTCTTT; CDR3 protein: CASRFTGKTEAFF
D gene: TRBD1; J gene: TRBJ1-3; CDR3 length: 18; clone size: .; V gene: TRBV4-1; CDR3 DNA: TGCGCCAGCAGCCAATTGGGGGGGACAGGGAGCTCTGGAAACACCATATATTTT; CDR3 protein: CASSQLGGTGSSGNTIYF
D gene: TRBD1; J gene: TRBJ2-7; CDR3 length: 15; clone size: .; V gene: TRBV4-1; CDR3 DNA: TGCGCCAGCAGCCAGACGGGACAGGGGGTATACGAGCAGTACTTC; CDR3 protein: CASSQTGQGVYEQYF
D gene: .; J gene: TRBJ1-3; CDR3 length: 15; clone size: .; V gene: TRBV10-3; CDR3 DNA: TGTGCCATCAGCCGCGCGGGGGGCGGTGGAAACACCATATATTTT; CDR3 protein: CAISRAGGGGNTIYF
D gene: TRBD1; J gene: TRBJ2-5; CDR3 length: 15; clone size: .; V gene: TRBV2; CDR3 DNA: TGTGCCAGCAGGACGACAGGGGCGTTCCAAGAGACCCAGTACTTC; CDR3 protein: CASRTTGAFQETQYF
D gene: .; J gene: TRBJ1-1; CDR3 length: 14; clone size: once; V gene: TRBV4-3; CDR3 DNA: TGCGCCAGCAGCGAGGACCTAGAGAACACTGAAGCTTTCTTT; CDR3 protein: CASSEDLENTEAFF
D gene: .; J gene: TRBJ1-2; CDR3 length: 12; clone size: .; V gene: TRBV6-6; CDR3 DNA: TGTGCCGCGTTCCGGGGGGGAGATGGCTACACCTTC; CDR3 protein: CAAFRGGDGYTF
D gene: .; J gene: TRBJ2-5; CDR3 length: 13; clone size: .; V gene: TRBV2; CDR3 DNA: TGTGCCAGCAGGGCCGGGGGAGAAGAGACCCAGTACTTC; CDR3 protein: CASRAGGEETQYF
D gene: .; J gene: TRBJ2-7; CDR3 length: 13; clone size: .; V gene: TRBV7-9; CDR3 DNA: TGTGCCAGCAGCTTAGATGGTCCTTACGAGCAGTACTTC; CDR3 protein: CASSLDGPYEQYF
D gene: .; J gene: TRBJ1-2; CDR3 length: 13; clone size: .; V gene: TRBV25-1; CDR3 DNA: TGTGCCAGCAGCGAAAGAGGAAACTATGGCTACACCTTC; CDR3 protein: CASSERGNYGYTF
D gene: .; J gene: TRBJ2-5; CDR3 length: 15; clone size: .; V gene: TRBV5-4; CDR3 DNA: TGTGCCAGCAGCTTGGTACAGGGACCCCAAGAGACCCAGTACTTC; CDR3 protein: CASSLVQGPQETQYF
D gene: .; J gene: TRBJ2-7; CDR3 length: 12; clone size: once; V gene: TRBV7-9; CDR3 DNA: TGTGCCAGCAGCTTAGGTACCTACGAGCAGTATTTC; CDR3 protein: CASSLGTYEQYF
D gene: .; J gene: TRBJ1-2; CDR3 length: 15; clone size: .; V gene: TRBV11-2; CDR3 DNA: TGTGCCAGCAGCTTGCTTCTGCGCGGTTTGGGAGGCTACACCTTC; CDR3 protein: CASSLLLRGLGGYTF
D gene: .; J gene: TRBJ1-4; CDR3 length: 14; clone size: .; V gene: TRBV25-1; CDR3 DNA: TGTGCCAGCGGACAGTCTGCAACTAATGAAAAACTGTTTTTT; CDR3 protein: CASGQSATNEKLFF
D gene: .; J gene: TRBJ1-2; CDR3 length: 15; clone size: .; V gene: TRBV6-6; CDR3 DNA: TGTGCCAGCAGGCCTTCCACAACTTCTAACTATGGCTACACCTTC; CDR3 protein: CASRPSTTSNYGYTF
D gene: .; J gene: TRBJ2-2; CDR3 length: 18; clone size: .; V gene: TRBV7-2; CDR3 DNA: TGTGCCAGCAGCTTATACTTAGGCGCTGCCGAAAACACCGGGGAGCTGTTTTTT; CDR3 protein: CASSLYLGAAENTGELFF
D gene: .; J gene: TRBJ1-2; CDR3 length: 15; clone size: .; V gene: TRBV5-6; CDR3 DNA: TGTGCCAGCAGCCCTCGGACAGCTTTTAACTATGGCTACACCTTC; CDR3 protein: CASSPRTAFNYGYTF
D gene: TRBD2; J gene: TRBJ2-1; CDR3 length: 15; clone size: once; V gene: TRBV5-1; CDR3 DNA: TGCGCCAGCACCATCCAAGGACTAGCGGGGGGCGCGCAGTTCTTC; CDR3 protein: CASTIQGLAGGAQFF
D gene: TRBD1; J gene: TRBJ1-2; CDR3 length: 14; clone size: .; V gene: TRBV2; CDR3 DNA: TGTGCCAGCAGCCCGGGACAGGGAGGATATGGCTACACCTTC; CDR3 protein: CASSPGQGGYGYTF
D gene: .; J gene: TRBJ2-7; CDR3 length: 14; clone size: .; V gene: TRBV11-2; CDR3 DNA: TGTGCCAGCAGCTTAGATCGGGGATCCTACGAGCAGTACTTC; CDR3 protein: CASSLDRGSYEQYF
D gene: .; J gene: TRBJ1-5; CDR3 length: 15; clone size: .; V gene: TRBV11-2; CDR3 DNA: TGTGCCAGCAGCTTAGATAAGCAGCCTTTCCGGCCCCAGCATTTT; CDR3 protein: CASSLDKQPFRPQHF
D gene: .; J gene: TRBJ1-2; CDR3 length: 15; clone size: once; V gene: TRBV15; CDR3 DNA: TGTGCCACCAGCAGAGGGGTGAACAGTTCCTATGGCTACACCTTC; CDR3 protein: CATSRGVNSSYGYTF
D gene: .; J gene: TRBJ1-3; CDR3 length: 16; clone size: .; V gene: TRBV4-1; CDR3 DNA: TGCGCCAGCAGCCAAGATGTAGGGAGTTCTGGAAACACCATATATTTT; CDR3 protein: CASSQDVGSSGNTIYF
D gene: .; J gene: TRBJ1-3; CDR3 length: 16; clone size: .; V gene: TRBV12-5; CDR3 DNA: TGTGCTAGTGGTTTGGTAATTGGGAGTCCTGGAAACACCATATATTTT; CDR3 protein: CASGLVIGSPGNTIYF